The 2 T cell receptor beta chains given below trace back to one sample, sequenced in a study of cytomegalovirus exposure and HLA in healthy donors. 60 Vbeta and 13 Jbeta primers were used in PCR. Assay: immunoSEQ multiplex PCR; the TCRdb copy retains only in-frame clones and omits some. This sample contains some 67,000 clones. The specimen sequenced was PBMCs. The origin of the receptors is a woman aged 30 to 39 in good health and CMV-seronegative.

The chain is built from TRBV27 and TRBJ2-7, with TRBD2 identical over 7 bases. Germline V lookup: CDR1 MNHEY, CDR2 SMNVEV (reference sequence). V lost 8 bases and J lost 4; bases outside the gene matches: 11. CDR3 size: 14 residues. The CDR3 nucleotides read TGTGCCAGCCGTCCTCGGGGGGTAGGATACGAGCAGTACTTC. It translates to CASRPRGVGYEQYF.

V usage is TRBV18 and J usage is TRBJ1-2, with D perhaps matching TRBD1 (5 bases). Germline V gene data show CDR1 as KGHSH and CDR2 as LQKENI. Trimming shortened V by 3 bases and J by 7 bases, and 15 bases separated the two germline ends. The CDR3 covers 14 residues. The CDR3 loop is CASSPPRGEGGYTF. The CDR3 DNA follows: TGTGCCAGCTCACCCCCTCGGGGGGAGGGTGGCTACACCTTC.